These 22 T cell receptor beta chains came from one sample sequenced in a study of cytomegalovirus exposure and HLA in healthy donors. The PCR employed 60 Vbeta primers together with 13 Jbeta primers. TCRdb's table, derived via immunoSEQ multiplex PCR, lists solely in-frame clones and lacks some. The sample has 150,000 or so clones; roughly 82% are singletons. Sequencing input: PBMCs. The receptors come from a woman aged 45-60 years in good health and CMV-seropositive.

The CDR3 DNA follows: TGTGCCAGTAGTATTGGGACAGGGACCAATTCACCCCTCCACTTT. Its protein is CASSIGTGTNSPLHF. The V call is TRBV19, the J call TRBJ1-6; the match to TRBD1 covers 9 bases. Germline V gene data show CDR1 as LNHDA and CDR2 as SQIVND (reference sequence). The CDR3 runs 15 residues. V lost 3 bases and J lost 7; bases outside the gene matches: 4.

V and J are TRBV6-1 and TRBJ2-4, with TRBD1 matching 7 bases. Losses at the gene ends were 6 bases for V and 7 bases for J; bases not matched to a gene: 12. The CDR3 is 15 amino acids. Germline loops: CDR1 MNHNS, CDR2 SASEGT. Here the CDR3 reads CASSHRGGAFNIQYF. For the CDR3, the DNA is TGTGCCAGCAGCCACAGAGGGGGCGCATTTAACATTCAGTACTTC.

Comments on this clone: Other DNA sequences in this specimen translate into the identical CDR3. The rearrangement joins TRBV4-3 to TRBJ1-4; 7 positions match TRBD1. J lost 8 bases, V lost 3 bases, and 9 bases had no gene match. The CDR3 sequence is 15 residues long. Germline CDR1 reads LGHNA; CDR2 reads YSLEER. CDR3 bases: TGCGCCAGCAGCCAGGATACAGGGGCGGGGGAAAAACTGTTTTTT. It encodes CASSQDTGAGEKLFF.

The chain employs TRBV6-1 and TRBJ2-1; 7 bases match TRBD2. CDR1 is MNHNS, CDR2 SASEGT, per germline. The CDR3 runs to 15 residues. V gave up 2 bases and J gave up 7 bases; unmatched junction bases: 8. This CDR3 is CASSEYWTSMNEQFF. The CDR3 DNA follows: TGTGCCAGCAGTGAATACTGGACTAGTATGAATGAGCAGTTCTTC.

The J gene is TRBJ1-2, the V gene TRBV7-2; TRBD1 aligns across 10 bases. The CDR3 loop spans 15 amino acids. The germline V gene encodes CDR1 SGHTA and CDR2 FQGNSA. The trim removed 2 bases at V and 5 bases at J, leaving 5 bases unmatched. The CDR3 DNA follows: TGTGCCAGCAGCTTATCCGGGACAGGGGTATATGGCTACACCTTC. Translated, it gives CASSLSGTGVYGYTF.

This clone was detected only a few times. The rearrangement links TRBV4-2 to TRBJ1-2; 8 positions agree with TRBD1. Germline CDR1 reads LGHNA; CDR2 reads YNFKEQ. This CDR3 region has 15 residues. Trimming took 0 bases from V and 7 from J; bases not matched to a gene: 7. CDR3 coding DNA: TGTGCCAGCAGCCAAGAGGCAGGGGGCGCGGCTGGCTACACCTTC. It translates to CASSQEAGGAAGYTF.

The J gene is TRBJ2-1, the V gene TRBV19, with D perhaps TRBD2 (5 bases). Germline V gene sequence: CDR1 LNHDA, CDR2 SQIVND (reference sequence). CDR3 size: 13 residues. The V end lost 7 bases, the J end lost 1 base, and 8 bases lay between the germline ends. In DNA form, the CDR3 reads TGTGCCAGTAAGGACTCTTCCTACAATGAGCAGTTCTTC. Residues: CASKDSSYNEQFF.

The V and J genes are TRBV6-5 and TRBJ2-6, with a tentative D call TRBD2 (5 bases). This CDR3 comprises 15 residues. Germline-derived CDR1 and CDR2 are MNHEY and SVGAGI. Trimming took off 0 bases at V and 2 bases at J, with 5 bases between the two ends. CDR3 amino acids: CASSYSGTGANVLTF. For the CDR3, the DNA is TGTGCCAGCAGTTACTCCGGGACTGGGGCCAACGTCCTGACTTTC.

This chain joins TRBV4-2 and TRBJ2-6; the match to TRBD1 covers 7 bases. This CDR3 spans 18 amino acids. Per the germline V gene, CDR1 is LGHNA and CDR2 is YNFKEQ. V gave up 0 bases and J gave up 4 bases; unmatched junction bases: 9. The CDR3: CASSQEPTGVLGANVLTF. In nucleotides, the CDR3 is TGTGCCAGCAGCCAAGAGCCCACAGGGGTACTGGGGGCCAACGTCCTGACTTTC.

This clone has only a few counts. The chain combines TRBV9 with TRBJ2-1; 7 bases are a match to TRBD1. With V trimmed by 0 bases and J by 7 bases, 4 bases remained unmatched. The CDR3 is made up of 14 amino acids. Germline V gene sequence: CDR1 SGDLS, CDR2 YYNGEE. Here the CDR3 DNA reads TGTGCCAGCAGCGTAGCTAGGGGGCAAAATGAGCAGTTCTTC. Translated: CASSVARGQNEQFF.

The gene calls are TRBV5-1 and TRBJ1-1; tentatively, D is TRBD1 (5 bases). V was shortened by 5 bases and J by 3 bases, with 14 bases between the two germline ends. This CDR3 region has 14 residues. The germline V gene encodes CDR1 SGHRS and CDR2 YFSETQ. Here the CDR3 reads CASSSYSGDTEAFF. The CDR3 DNA reads as TGCGCCAGCAGTTCTTACTCGGGGGACACTGAAGCTTTCTTT.

The sample holds a few counts of this clone. The chain is built from TRBV25-1 and TRBJ2-7, with TRBD2 matching over 8 bases. The CDR3 runs to 13 residues. V shed 4 bases and J 5 bases; nucleotides not matched to a gene: 4. In germline, CDR1 is MGHDK, CDR2 SYGVNS. In DNA form, the CDR3 reads TGTGCCAGCAGTGGATCCGGGGGGGACGAGCAGTACTTC. Protein product: CASSGSGGDEQYF.

The J gene is TRBJ1-3, the V gene TRBV6-1, with D hard to call. The CDR3 loop spans 13 amino acids. Germline V gives CDR1 MNHNS, CDR2 SASEGT. V was trimmed by 10 bases and J by 1 base, leaving 11 bases between them. The CDR3 loop is CAIPPGSGNTIYF. The CDR3 DNA reads TGTGCCATACCTCCGGGATCTGGAAACACCATATATTTT.

J is TRBJ1-1 and V is TRBV5-1; the match to TRBD1 covers 7 bases. The length of the CDR3 is 14 residues. V was clipped by 0 bases and J by 4 bases; unmatched bases: 3. From germline, CDR1 is SGHRS and CDR2 YFSETQ. The CDR3 is CASSLEQGSTEAFF. The CDR3 DNA sequence: TGCGCCAGCAGCTTGGAACAGGGGAGCACTGAAGCTTTCTTT.

The chain uses TRBV19 and TRBJ2-4; the match to TRBD1 covers 8 bases. The V gene's germline CDR1 is LNHDA and CDR2 SQIVND (reference sequence). With 2 bases clipped from V and 6 bases from J, the junction kept 9 bases outside the gene matches. This CDR3 has 16 residues. The CDR3 region is CASSILSGGARNIQYF. The CDR3 DNA follows: TGTGCCAGTAGTATATTGTCAGGGGGCGCGAGAAACATTCAGTACTTC.

This clone was counted a few times. The chain carries TRBV2 and TRBJ1-6; 7 bases fit TRBD1. CDR1 is SNHLY, CDR2 FYNNEI, per germline. The CDR3 is made up of 15 amino acids. After removal of 0 bases from V and 9 bases from J, the junction contained 5 bases not matched to a gene. The CDR3 nucleotides read TGTGCCAGCAGTGAAGCCGCAGGGGGAAGTTCACCCCTCCACTTT. Translation gives CASSEAAGGSSPLHF.

This chain connects TRBV27 to TRBJ2-1, with unresolved D. V dropped 4 bases and J dropped 10 bases, with 8 bases sitting between them. Germline V gene data show CDR1 as MNHEY and CDR2 as SMNVEV (reference sequence). CDR3 length: 11 residues. The DNA of the CDR3 is TGTGCCAGCAGTTCTGCGGCGGAGCAGTTCTTC. Translation gives CASSSAAEQFF.

The V gene is TRBV9, the J gene TRBJ2-2; 9 nucleotides align to TRBD1. V was pared by 4 bases and J by 5 bases, with 9 bases of the junction left unmatched. The germline V gene encodes CDR1 SGDLS and CDR2 YYNGEE. The CDR3 contains 16 residues. In DNA form, the CDR3 reads TGTGCCAGCAGCCCGACCGGGACAGGGACAACCGGGGAGCTGTTTTTT. Its protein is CASSPTGTGTTGELFF.

The V call is TRBV5-6, the J call TRBJ1-2; D remains unclear. The V gene lost 2 bases and the J gene lost 4 bases, with 6 bases spanning the gap. The CDR3 runs to 12 residues. CDR1 and CDR2 from the germline V gene are SGHDT and YYEEEE. The DNA of the CDR3 is TGTGCCAGCAGCTTCGATAGCTATGGCTACACCTTC. Its protein is CASSFDSYGYTF.

The chain has TRBV5-1 and TRBJ1-5; 8 nucleotides match TRBD1. Germline assignment: CDR1 SGHRS and CDR2 YFSETQ. CDR3 size: 17 residues. V shed 4 bases and J 2 bases; nucleotides not matched to a gene: 11. The chain's CDR3 is CASSPEPQGGGNQPQHF. In DNA, the CDR3 is TGCGCCAGCAGCCCGGAGCCACAGGGGGGGGGCAATCAGCCCCAGCATTTT. The full variable domain, with the rest looked up from reference TRBV5-1 and TRBJ1-5, is KAGVTQTPRYLIKTRGQQVTLSCSPISGHRSVSWYQQTPGQGLQFLFEYFSETQRNKGNFPGRFSGRQFSNSRSEMNVSTLELGDSALYLCASSPEPQGGGNQPQHFGDGTRLSIL.

V is TRBV27 and J is TRBJ2-5; D is undetermined. Germline CDR1 MNHEY, CDR2 SMNVEV (reference sequence). The CDR3 contains 12 residues. V lost 5 bases and J lost 7, with 11 bases in between. The chain's CDR3 is CASSPIPGTQYF. CDR3 in DNA: TGTGCCAGCAGTCCAATCCCCGGGACCCAGTACTTC.

The V call is TRBV9, the J call TRBJ1-6; D not resolved. The CDR3 totals 15 residues. Between the trimmed V and J ends, which lost 0 bases and 5 bases, there was a span of 9 bases. The V gene's germline CDR1 is SGDLS and CDR2 YYNGEE. The CDR3 protein is CASSVEPSNNSPLHF. CDR3 DNA sequence: TGTGCCAGCAGCGTAGAACCCAGTAATAATTCACCCCTCCACTTT.